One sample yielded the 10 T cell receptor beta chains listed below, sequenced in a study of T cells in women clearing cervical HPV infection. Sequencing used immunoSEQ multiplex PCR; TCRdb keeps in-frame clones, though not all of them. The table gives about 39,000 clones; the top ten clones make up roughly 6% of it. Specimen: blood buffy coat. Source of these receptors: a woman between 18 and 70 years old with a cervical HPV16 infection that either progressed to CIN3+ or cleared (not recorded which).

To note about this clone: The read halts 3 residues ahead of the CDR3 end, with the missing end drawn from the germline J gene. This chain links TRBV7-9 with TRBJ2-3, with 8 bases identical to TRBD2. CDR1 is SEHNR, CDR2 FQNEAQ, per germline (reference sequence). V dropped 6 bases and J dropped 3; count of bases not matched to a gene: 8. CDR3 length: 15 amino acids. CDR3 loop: CASRSTGGRTDTQYF. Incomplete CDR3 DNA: TGTGCCAGCAGATCAACCGGCGGGAGGACAGATACG.

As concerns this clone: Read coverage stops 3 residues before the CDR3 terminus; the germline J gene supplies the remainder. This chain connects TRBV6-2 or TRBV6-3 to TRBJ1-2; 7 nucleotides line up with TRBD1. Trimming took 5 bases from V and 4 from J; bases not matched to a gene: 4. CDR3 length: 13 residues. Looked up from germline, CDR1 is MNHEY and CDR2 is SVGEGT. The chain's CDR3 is CASSGRDSYGYTF. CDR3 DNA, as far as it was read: TGTGCCAGCAGTGGCCGGGACAGCTATGGC.

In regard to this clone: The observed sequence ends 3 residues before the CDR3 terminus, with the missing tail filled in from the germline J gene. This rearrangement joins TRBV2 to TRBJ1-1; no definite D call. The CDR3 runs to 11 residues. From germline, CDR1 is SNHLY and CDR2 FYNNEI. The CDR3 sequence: CASSGAGEAFF. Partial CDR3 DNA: TGTGCCAGCAGTGGTGCGGGGGAA.

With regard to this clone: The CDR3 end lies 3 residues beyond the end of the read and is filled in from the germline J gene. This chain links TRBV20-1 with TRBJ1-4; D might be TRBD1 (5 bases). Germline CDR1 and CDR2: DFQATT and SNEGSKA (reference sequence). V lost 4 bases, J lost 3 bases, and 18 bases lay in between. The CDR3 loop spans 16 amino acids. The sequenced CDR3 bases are TGCAGTGCTAAATCCCCCAGGGCCGGAGCTAATGAAAAA. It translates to CSAKSPRAGANEK. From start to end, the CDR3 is CSAKSPRAGANEKLFF.

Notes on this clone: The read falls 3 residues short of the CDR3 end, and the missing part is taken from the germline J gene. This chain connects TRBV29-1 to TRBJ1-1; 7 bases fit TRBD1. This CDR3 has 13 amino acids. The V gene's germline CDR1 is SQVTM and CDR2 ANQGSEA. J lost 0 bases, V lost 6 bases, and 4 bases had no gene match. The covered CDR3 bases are TGCAGCGTATCGGGACAGCTGAACACTGAA. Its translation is CSVSGQLNTE. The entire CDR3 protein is CSVSGQLNTEAFF.

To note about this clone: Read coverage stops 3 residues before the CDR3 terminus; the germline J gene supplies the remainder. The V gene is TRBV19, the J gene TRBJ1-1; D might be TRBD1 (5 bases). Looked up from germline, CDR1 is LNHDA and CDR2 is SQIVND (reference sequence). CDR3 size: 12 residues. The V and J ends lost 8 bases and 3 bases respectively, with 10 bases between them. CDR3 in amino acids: CASHGGYTEAFF. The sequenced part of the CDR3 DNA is TGTGCCAGTCACGGGGGGTACACTGAA.

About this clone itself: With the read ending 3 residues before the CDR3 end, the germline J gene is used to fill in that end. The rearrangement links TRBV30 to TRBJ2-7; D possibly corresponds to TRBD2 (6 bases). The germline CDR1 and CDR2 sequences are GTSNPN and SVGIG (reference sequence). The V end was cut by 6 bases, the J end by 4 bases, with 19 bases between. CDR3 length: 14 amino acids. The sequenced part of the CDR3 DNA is TGTGCCTGTACCGGACTGTCGGGAGAGTACGAG. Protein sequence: CACTGLSGEYE. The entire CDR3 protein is CACTGLSGEYEQYF.

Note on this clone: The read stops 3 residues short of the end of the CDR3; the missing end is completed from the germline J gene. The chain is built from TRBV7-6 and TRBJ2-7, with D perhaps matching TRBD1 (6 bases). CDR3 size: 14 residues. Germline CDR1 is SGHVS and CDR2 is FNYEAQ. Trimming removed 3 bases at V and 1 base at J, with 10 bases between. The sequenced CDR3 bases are TGTGCCAGCAGCTTTGGCGACAGGTCCTACGAG. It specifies CASSFGDRSYE. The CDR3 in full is CASSFGDRSYEQYF.

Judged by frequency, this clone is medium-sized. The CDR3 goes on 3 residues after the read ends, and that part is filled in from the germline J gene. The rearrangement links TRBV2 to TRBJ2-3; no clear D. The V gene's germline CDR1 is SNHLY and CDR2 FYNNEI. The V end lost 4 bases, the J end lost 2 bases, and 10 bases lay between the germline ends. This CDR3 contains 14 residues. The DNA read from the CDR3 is TGTGCCAGCAGTGCTTCCTATGTCACAGATACG. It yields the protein CASSASYVTDT. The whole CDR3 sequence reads CASSASYVTDTQYF.

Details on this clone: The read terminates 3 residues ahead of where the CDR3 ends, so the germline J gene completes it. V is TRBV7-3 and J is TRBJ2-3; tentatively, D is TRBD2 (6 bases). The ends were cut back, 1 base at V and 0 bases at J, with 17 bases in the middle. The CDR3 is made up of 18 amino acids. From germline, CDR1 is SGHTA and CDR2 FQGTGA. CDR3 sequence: CASSLIGGSSLSTDTQYF. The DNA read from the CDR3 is TGTGCCAGCAGCTTAATCGGGGGTTCCTCTTTAAGCACAGATACG.